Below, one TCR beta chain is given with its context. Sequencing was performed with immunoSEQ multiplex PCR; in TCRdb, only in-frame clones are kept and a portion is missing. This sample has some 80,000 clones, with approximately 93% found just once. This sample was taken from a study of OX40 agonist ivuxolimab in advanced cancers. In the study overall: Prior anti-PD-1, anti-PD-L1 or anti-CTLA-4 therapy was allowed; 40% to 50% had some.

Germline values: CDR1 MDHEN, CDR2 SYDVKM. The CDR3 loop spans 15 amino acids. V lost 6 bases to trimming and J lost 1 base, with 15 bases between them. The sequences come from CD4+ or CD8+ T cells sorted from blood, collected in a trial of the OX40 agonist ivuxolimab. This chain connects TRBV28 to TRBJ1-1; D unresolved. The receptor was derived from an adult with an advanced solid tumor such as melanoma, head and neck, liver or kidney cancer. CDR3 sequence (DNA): TGTGCCAGCAGCCGATTCACGCTCCCGAACACTGAAGCTTTCTTT. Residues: CASSRFTLPNTEAFF.